These 4 T cell receptor beta chains were all obtained from the same sample, sequenced in a study of regulatory T cells in long-lasting Graves disease. The time point is: newly diagnosed GD, antithyroid drugs for less than 3 months. Scientists built the TCR library using RNA that was extracted from PBMCs. Through Arm-PCR of CDR3 regions and iRepertoire HTBI primers, TCR beta libraries were built. TCRdb re-called the multiplex PCR reads through MiXCR, storing one row per CDR3 protein. The sample shows 510,000 or so distinct CDR3 sequences, approximately 12% of them seen only once. These data were also reused for a study on T cells in Graves' hyperthyroidism and ophthalmopathy.

Sequencing was performed on peripheral blood mononuclear cells (PBMCs), taken at new diagnosis, from a patient treated with antithyroid drugs. These receptors came from a woman aged 25 to 39 with Graves disease.

This chain links TRBV24-1 with TRBJ2-6, with unresolved D. V lost 5 bases and J lost 2, with 0 bases in between. This CDR3 is 12 amino acids long. CDR1 and CDR2 (germline): KGHDR, SFDVKD. CDR3 coding DNA: TGTGCCACCAGTGCTGGGGCCAACGTCCTGACTTTC. Encoded protein: CATSAGANVLTF.

This clonotype was counted between two and nine times. For the CDR3, the DNA is TGCGCCAGCAGCCGGGACAGGGTGATCGGCGAGCAGTACTTC. It encodes CASSRDRVIGEQYF. This chain links TRBV5-1 with TRBJ2-7; TRBD1 agrees at 9 bases. The ends lost 4 bases at V and 6 bases at J; junction bases unmatched: 8. The germline V gene has CDR1 SGHRS and CDR2 YFSETQ. This CDR3 spans 14 amino acids.

This clonotype was counted ten times or more. J is TRBJ1-2 and V is TRBV2; maybe TRBD1 (5 bases). The germline V gene encodes CDR1 SNHLY and CDR2 FYNNEI. The V end lost 3 bases, the J end lost 8 bases, and 19 bases lay between the germline ends. The CDR3 runs to 15 residues. The CDR3 DNA sequence: TGTGCCAGCAGTGAGGGTTGGCGACAGCTTGGGGGCTACACCTTC. Protein product: CASSEGWRQLGGYTF.

This clonotype has at least ten counts. The CDR3 sequence is CASRSLGGVGTQYF. For the CDR3, the DNA is TGTGCCAGCAGATCCCTAGGGGGAGTTGGGACCCAGTACTTC. The chain uses TRBV6-2 or TRBV6-3 and TRBJ2-5, with a weak D call TRBD1 (6 bases). Germline CDR1 is MNHEY and CDR2 is SVGEGT. Between the trimmed V and J ends, which lost 6 bases and 7 bases, there was a span of 18 bases. This CDR3 spans 14 amino acids.